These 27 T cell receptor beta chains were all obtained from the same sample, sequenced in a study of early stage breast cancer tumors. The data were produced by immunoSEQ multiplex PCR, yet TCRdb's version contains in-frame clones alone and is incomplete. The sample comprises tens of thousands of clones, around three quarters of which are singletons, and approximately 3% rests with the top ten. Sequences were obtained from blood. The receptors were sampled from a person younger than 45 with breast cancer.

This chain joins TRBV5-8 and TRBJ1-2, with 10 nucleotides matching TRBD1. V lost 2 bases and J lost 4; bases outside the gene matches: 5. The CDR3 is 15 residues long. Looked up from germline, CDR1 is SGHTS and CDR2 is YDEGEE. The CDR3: CASSFGQGGGYGYTF. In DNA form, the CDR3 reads TGTGCCAGCAGCTTTGGACAGGGGGGAGGCTATGGCTACACCTTC.

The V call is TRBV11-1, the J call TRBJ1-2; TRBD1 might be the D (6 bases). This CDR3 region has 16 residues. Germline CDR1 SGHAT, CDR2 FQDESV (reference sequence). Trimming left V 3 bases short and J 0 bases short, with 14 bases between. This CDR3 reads CASSFGWGASNYGYTF. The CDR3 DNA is TGTGCCAGCAGCTTCGGCTGGGGGGCTTCTAACTATGGCTACACCTTC.

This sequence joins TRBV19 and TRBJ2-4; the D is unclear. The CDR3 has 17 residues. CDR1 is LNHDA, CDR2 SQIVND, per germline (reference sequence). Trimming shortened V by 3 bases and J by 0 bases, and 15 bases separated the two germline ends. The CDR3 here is CASSISVQSLAKNIQYF. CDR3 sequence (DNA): TGTGCCAGTAGTATTAGTGTACAGAGCTTAGCCAAAAACATTCAGTACTTC. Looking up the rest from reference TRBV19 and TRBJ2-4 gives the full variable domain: DGGITQSPKYLFRKEGQNVTLSCEQNLNHDAMYWYRQDPGQGLRLIYYSQIVNDFQKGDIAEGYSVSREKKESFPLTVTSAQKNPTAFYLCASSISVQSLAKNIQYFGAGTRLSVL.

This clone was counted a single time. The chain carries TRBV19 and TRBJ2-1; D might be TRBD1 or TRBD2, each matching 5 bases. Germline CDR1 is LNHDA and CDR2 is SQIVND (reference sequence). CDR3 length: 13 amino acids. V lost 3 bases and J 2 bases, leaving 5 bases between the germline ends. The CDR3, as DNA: TGTGCCAGTAGTATGGGACCCTACAATGAGCAGTTCTTC. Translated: CASSMGPYNEQFF.

The CDR3 loop is CASSSWGLAGSTDTQYF. The CDR3 nucleotides read TGTGCCAGCAGCTCCTGGGGACTAGCGGGGAGCACAGATACGCAGTATTTT. V gene TRBV13 combines with J gene TRBJ2-3; the match to TRBD2 covers 13 bases. The CDR3 length is 17 residues. J gave up 0 bases and V 4 bases, and 4 bases lay outside the gene matches. CDR1 and CDR2 (germline): PRHDT, FYEKMQ (reference sequence).

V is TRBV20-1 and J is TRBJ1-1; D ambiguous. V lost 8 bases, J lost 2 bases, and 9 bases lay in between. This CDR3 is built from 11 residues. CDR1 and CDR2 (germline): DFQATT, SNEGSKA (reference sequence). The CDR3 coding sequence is TGCAGTAAAAGACTCAACACTGAAGCTTTCTTT. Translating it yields CSKRLNTEAFF.

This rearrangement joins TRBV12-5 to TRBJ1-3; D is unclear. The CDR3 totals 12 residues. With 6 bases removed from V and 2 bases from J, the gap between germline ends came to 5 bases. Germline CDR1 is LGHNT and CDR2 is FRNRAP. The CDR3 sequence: CASGIPGNTIYF. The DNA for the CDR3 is TGTGCTAGTGGGATACCTGGAAACACCATATATTTT.

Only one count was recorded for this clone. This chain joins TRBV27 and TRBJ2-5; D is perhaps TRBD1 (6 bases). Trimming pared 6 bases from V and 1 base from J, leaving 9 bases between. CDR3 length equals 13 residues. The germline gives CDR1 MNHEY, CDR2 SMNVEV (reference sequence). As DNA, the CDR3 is TGTGCCAGCAGCCGGGACACCCAAGAGACCCAGTACTTC. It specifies CASSRDTQETQYF.

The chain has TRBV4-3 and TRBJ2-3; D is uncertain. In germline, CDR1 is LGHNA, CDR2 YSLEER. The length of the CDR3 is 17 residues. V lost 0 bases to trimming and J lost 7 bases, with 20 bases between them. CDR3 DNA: TGCGCCAGCAGCCAAGAGGGGAAGGGATTCCCGGCCCATACGCAGTATTTT. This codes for CASSQEGKGFPAHTQYF.

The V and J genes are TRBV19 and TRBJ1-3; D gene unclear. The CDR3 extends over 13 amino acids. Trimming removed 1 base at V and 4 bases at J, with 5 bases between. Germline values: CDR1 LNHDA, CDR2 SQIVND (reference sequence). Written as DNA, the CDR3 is TGTGCCAGTAGTATAGTTGGGGGAAACACCATATATTTT. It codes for CASSIVGGNTIYF.

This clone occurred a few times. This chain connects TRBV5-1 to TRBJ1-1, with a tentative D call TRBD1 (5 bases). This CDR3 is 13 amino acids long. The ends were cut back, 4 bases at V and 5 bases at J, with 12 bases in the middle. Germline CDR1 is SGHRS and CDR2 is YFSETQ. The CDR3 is CASSAEGETEAFF. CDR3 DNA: TGCGCCAGCAGCGCTGAAGGGGAGACTGAAGCTTTCTTT.

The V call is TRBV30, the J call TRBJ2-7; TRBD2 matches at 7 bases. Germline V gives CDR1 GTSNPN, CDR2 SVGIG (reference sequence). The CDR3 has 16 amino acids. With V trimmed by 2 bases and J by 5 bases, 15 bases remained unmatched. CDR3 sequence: CAWSPGGSLPGDEQYF. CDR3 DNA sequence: TGTGCCTGGAGTCCGGGCGGGAGCCTCCCGGGGGACGAGCAGTACTTC.

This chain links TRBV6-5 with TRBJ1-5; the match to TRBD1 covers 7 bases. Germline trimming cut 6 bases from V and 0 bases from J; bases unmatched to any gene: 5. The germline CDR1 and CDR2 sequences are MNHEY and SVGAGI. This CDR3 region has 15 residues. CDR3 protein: CASSRGQVSNQPQHF. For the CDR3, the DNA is TGTGCCAGCAGCCGTGGACAGGTTAGCAATCAGCCCCAGCATTTT.

As DNA, the CDR3 is TGTGCCAGCAGCCCCTCTGGGGGTTTCGAGCAGTTCTTC. Encoded protein: CASSPSGGFEQFF. This chain links TRBV7-9 with TRBJ2-1; D could derive from TRBD1 or TRBD2 (5 bases each). CDR1 SEHNR and CDR2 FQNEAQ come from the germline V gene (reference sequence). This CDR3 spans 13 amino acids. Trimming took 5 bases from V and 10 from J, leaving 15 bases between them.

DNA of the CDR3: TGTGCCTGGGGCCAGGTGACCACCGGGGAGCTGTTTTTT. Translated, it gives CAWGQVTTGELFF. V gene TRBV30 combines with J gene TRBJ2-2; no clear D. V lost 5 bases to trimming and J lost 4 bases, with 11 bases between them. The germline gives CDR1 GTSNPN, CDR2 SVGIG (reference sequence). CDR3 length equals 13 residues.

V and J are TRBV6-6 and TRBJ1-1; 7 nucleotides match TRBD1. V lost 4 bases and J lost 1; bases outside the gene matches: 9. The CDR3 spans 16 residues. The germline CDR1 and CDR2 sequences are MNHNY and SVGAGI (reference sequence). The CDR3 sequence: CASSSWVGQPNTEAFF. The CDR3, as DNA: TGTGCCAGCAGTTCCTGGGTGGGACAGCCGAACACTGAAGCTTTCTTT.

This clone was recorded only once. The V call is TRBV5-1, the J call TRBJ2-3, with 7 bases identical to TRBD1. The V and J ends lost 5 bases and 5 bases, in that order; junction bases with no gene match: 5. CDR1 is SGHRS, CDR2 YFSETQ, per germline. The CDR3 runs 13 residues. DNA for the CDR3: TGCGCCAGCAGGGAAAGGGGGCTAGATACGCAGTATTTT. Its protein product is CASRERGLDTQYF.

CDR3 DNA: TGTGCCAGCAGCGGCGTAGCGGGAGACAGCACAGATACGCAGTATTTT. Protein product: CASSGVAGDSTDTQYF. The chain links TRBV5-5 to TRBJ2-3; 9 bases map to TRBD2. CDR1 is SGHKS and CDR2 is YYEKEE in the germline V gene (reference sequence). CDR3 size: 16 residues. Trimming removed 4 bases from V and 0 bases from J; junction bases left unmatched: 6.

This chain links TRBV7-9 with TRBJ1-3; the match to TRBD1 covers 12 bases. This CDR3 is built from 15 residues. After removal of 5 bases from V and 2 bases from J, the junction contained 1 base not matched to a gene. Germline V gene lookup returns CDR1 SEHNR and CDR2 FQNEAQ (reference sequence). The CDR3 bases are TGTGCCAGCAGCCGGGACAGGGGGCCTGGAAACACCATATATTTT. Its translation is CASSRDRGPGNTIYF.

The CDR3 DNA reads as TGTGCCAGCAGCCCAGCTAGCAATGAGCAGTTCTTC. Encoded protein: CASSPASNEQFF. The rearrangement uses TRBV7-2 and TRBJ2-1, with D unresolved. The germline gives CDR1 SGHTA, CDR2 FQGNSA. This CDR3 is built from 12 residues. Trimming took off 5 bases at V and 6 bases at J, with 8 bases between the two ends.

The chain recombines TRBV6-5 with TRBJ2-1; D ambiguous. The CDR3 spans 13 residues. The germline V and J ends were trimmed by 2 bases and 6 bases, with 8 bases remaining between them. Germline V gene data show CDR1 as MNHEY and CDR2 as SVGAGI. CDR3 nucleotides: TGTGCCAGCAGTTACGCGACTTCCAATGAGCAGTTCTTC. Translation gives CASSYATSNEQFF.

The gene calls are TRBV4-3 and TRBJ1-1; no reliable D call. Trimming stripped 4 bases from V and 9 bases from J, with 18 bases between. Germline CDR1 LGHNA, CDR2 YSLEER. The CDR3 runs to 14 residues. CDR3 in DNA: TGCGCCAGCAGCCTACGAACGGGGAACTCCAAAGCTTTCTTT. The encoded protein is CASSLRTGNSKAFF.

CDR3 DNA: TGTGCCAGCAGCCCTCTTTCGGGACTAGCGGCCCCTAATACGCAGTATTTT. Translating gives CASSPLSGLAAPNTQYF. The V and J genes are TRBV7-7 and TRBJ2-3; 11 positions agree with TRBD2. CDR1 and CDR2 from the germline V gene are SSHAT and FNYEAQ (reference sequence). With V trimmed by 5 bases and J by 7 bases, 14 bases remained unmatched. The CDR3 is 17 amino acids.

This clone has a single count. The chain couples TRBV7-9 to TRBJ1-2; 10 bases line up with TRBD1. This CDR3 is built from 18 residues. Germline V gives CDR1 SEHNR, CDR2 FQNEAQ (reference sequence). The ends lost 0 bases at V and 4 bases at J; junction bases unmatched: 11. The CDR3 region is CASSLARPGQGNLYGYTF. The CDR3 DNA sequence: TGTGCCAGCAGCTTAGCTCGGCCGGGACAGGGGAATCTCTATGGCTACACCTTC.

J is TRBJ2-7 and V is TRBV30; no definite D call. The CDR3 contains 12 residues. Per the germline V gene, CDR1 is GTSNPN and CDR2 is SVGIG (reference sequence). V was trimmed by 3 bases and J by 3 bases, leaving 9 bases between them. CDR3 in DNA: TGTGCCTGGAGCCGTTCGGGCTACGAGCAGTACTTC. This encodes CAWSRSGYEQYF.

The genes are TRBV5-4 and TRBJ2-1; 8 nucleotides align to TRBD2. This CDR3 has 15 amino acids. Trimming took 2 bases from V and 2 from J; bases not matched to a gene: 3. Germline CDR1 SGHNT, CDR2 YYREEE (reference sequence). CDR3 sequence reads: CASSFGTRAYNEQFF. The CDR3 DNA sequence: TGTGCCAGCAGCTTTGGGACTAGGGCCTACAATGAGCAGTTCTTC.

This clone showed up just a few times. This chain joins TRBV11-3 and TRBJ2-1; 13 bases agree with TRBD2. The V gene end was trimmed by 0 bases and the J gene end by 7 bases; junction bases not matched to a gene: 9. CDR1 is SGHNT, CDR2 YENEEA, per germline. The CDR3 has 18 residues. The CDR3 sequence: CASSLEQSGTSGVNEQFF. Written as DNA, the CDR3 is TGTGCCAGCAGCTTAGAGCAATCCGGGACTAGCGGGGTTAATGAGCAGTTCTTC.